This TCR beta chain was captured by sequencing in a study of beta chain features in type 1 diabetes. Overall study findings and caveats: Across patients, naive, central memory and Treg TCRB repertoires exhibited apparently greater similarity than was observed across healthy donors.

Every bit of the isolated RNA underwent reverse transcription, so sequencing read expressed TCRB transcripts. Profiled with immunoSEQ multiplex PCR; TCRdb holds only in-frame clones, not every one. The sample includes approximately 340,000 clones, more than 13% of them seen just once. The CDR3 contains 16 residues. Germline V gene data show CDR1 as MDHEN and CDR2 as SYDVKM. Trimming cost V 3 bases and J 4 bases; bases outside gene matches: 9. This clone was observed a handful of times. The antigen remains undetermined. This TCR was recovered from a woman aged 18-29 years in good health. The rearrangement joins TRBV28 to TRBJ2-5, with TRBD1 matching 9 bases. The specimen was naive CD4+ T cells from blood. DNA of the CDR3: TGTGCCAGCAGTTTCGCTGGGACAGGGATGTCAGAGACCCAGTACTTC. As protein: CASSFAGTGMSETQYF.